The clone carrying this T cell receptor (beta chain) is a singleton in its sample. Its antigen remains unknown. This entry is derived from a study of Tregs in tolerant kidney transplant recipients. Overall study findings and caveats: The small number of patients limits these findings pending further validation. Tregs expanded with activated donor B cells seemed most donor-specific.

Assay used: immunoSEQ multiplex PCR; TCRdb lists only in-frame clones, some missing. The sample shows fewer than 95,000 clones, roughly 93% of them seen only once. Mixed chimerism was transient after nonmyeloablative marrow transplants from related graft donors. Material: CD4+ T cells from blood (PBMCs), obtained 12 months after the transplant. This clonotype originated in a human patient who received a combined kidney and bone marrow transplant. Some T cells may have come from the graft donor.

The DNA of the CDR3 is TGTGCCAGCAGACCGGGACAGCCTAATGAAAAACTGTTTTTT. Amino acid sequence: CASRPGQPNEKLFF. The V and J genes are TRBV6-1 and TRBJ1-4; TRBD1 aligns across 7 bases. V lost 6 bases to trimming and J lost 3 bases; unmatched junction nucleotides: 4. This CDR3 has 14 amino acids. The germline gives CDR1 MNHNS, CDR2 SASEGT.